Shown below are 16 T cell receptor beta chains from a single sample sequenced in a study of regulatory T cells in long-lasting Graves disease. Sequencing libraries for TCR beta were prepared with iRepertoire HTBI primers and Arm-PCR of CDR3 regions. TCRdb called the multiplex PCR reads again in MiXCR, with one record for every CDR3 protein. The sample shows over 650,000 distinct CDR3 sequences, around 30% of them seen only once. Stated time point: persistent/refractory GD, antithyroid drugs over 5 years with positive TRAb. Generation of the TCR library employed RNA extracted from PBMCs. The sequencing used peripheral blood mononuclear cells (PBMCs), collected when the disease was refractory, from a patient treated with antithyroid drugs. The receptor source for this set is a female donor with Graves disease.

This clonotype came up many times. The chain uses TRBV28 and TRBJ2-5, with D uncertain. The CDR3 is 14 residues long. CDR1 MDHEN and CDR2 SYDVKM come from the germline V gene. Trimming removed 2 bases at V and 4 bases at J, with 11 bases between. CDR3 region: CASSLAPTRETQYF. CDR3 DNA sequence: TGTGCCAGCAGTTTAGCCCCGACCCGAGAGACCCAGTACTTC.

In its sample, this clonotype was seen many times. This chain links TRBV12-3 or TRBV12-4 with TRBJ2-7; 9 bases line up with TRBD1. With V trimmed by 6 bases and J by 5 bases, 8 bases remained unmatched. This CDR3 contains 14 residues. The CDR3 loop is CASSRRTGVHEQYF. CDR3 in DNA: TGTGCCAGCAGCCGACGGACAGGGGTGCACGAGCAGTACTTC.

The rearrangement joins TRBV15 to TRBJ2-5; 8 bases are shared with TRBD1. In germline, CDR1 is LNHNV, CDR2 YYDKDF (reference sequence). V lost 1 base to trimming and J lost 0 bases; unmatched junction nucleotides: 10. This CDR3 is built from 18 residues. The DNA of the CDR3 is TGTGCCACCAGCAGAGCGGGACAGGACCCGGAATACCAAGAGACCCAGTACTTC. Its protein product is CATSRAGQDPEYQETQYF.

This clonotype was counted only a few times. The CDR3 nucleotides are TGTGCCAGCACCCAAAGGACTCCGAACACCGGGGAGCTGTTTTTT. Protein product: CASTQRTPNTGELFF. The rearrangement links TRBV2 to TRBJ2-2, with D tentatively TRBD2 (5 bases). V was pared by 7 bases and J by 0 bases, with 12 bases between. CDR1 and CDR2 (germline): SNHLY, FYNNEI. The CDR3 runs to 15 residues.

This clonotype appeared many times. The chain carries TRBV7-2 and TRBJ1-1; D not resolved. Germline-derived CDR1 and CDR2 are SGHTA and FQGNSA. With 4 bases removed from V and 3 bases from J, the gap between germline ends came to 15 bases. This CDR3 comprises 15 residues. The DNA of the CDR3 is TGTGCCAGCAGCTCCCTATTAGGGTGGGACACTGAAGCTTTCTTT. Residues: CASSSLLGWDTEAFF.

This clonotype came up many times. CDR3 bases: TGTGCCAGCAGCTTAGTGACAGGGGGGAAGGGAAGAGAAAAACTGTTTTTT. This gives the protein CASSLVTGGKGREKLFF. J is TRBJ1-4 and V is TRBV11-2; 9 bases line up with TRBD1. The CDR3 is 17 residues long. Per germline, CDR1 SGHAT and CDR2 FQNNGV. After removal of 1 base from V and 8 bases from J, the junction contained 11 bases not matched to a gene.

The chain has TRBV28 and TRBJ2-4; 12 bases are shared with TRBD2. The CDR3 contains 17 residues. Germline V gene data show CDR1 as MDHEN and CDR2 as SYDVKM. V was pared by 5 bases and J by 2 bases, with 7 bases of the junction left unmatched. DNA for the CDR3: TGTGCCAGCAGTACTAGTACTAGCGGGAGGACCAAAAACATTCAGTACTTC. Translation gives CASSTSTSGRTKNIQYF.

V is TRBV27 and J is TRBJ1-6, with 8 bases fitting TRBD1. The germline V gene encodes CDR1 MNHEY and CDR2 SMNVEV (reference sequence). The CDR3 runs 16 residues. J was trimmed by 6 bases and V by 4 bases; bases with no gene match: 8. The DNA of the CDR3 is TGTGCCAGCAGTTCGGGACAGGTGGTCCTTAATTCACCCCTCCACTTT. Protein sequence: CASSSGQVVLNSPLHF.

The V and J genes are TRBV10-3 and TRBJ2-7; TRBD2 might be the D (5 bases). This CDR3 has 16 residues. Trimming pared 0 bases from V and 2 bases from J, leaving 14 bases between. Germline assignment: CDR1 ENHRY and CDR2 SYGVKD. CDR3 sequence (DNA): TGTGCCATCAGTGAGTCGAATCGAGCGGTAACCTACGAGCAGTACTTC. It translates to CAISESNRAVTYEQYF.

This clonotype has more than one count but fewer than ten. The chain recombines TRBV6-1 with TRBJ1-1; D gene unclear. Trimming left V 8 bases short and J 1 base short, with 14 bases between. Germline values: CDR1 MNHNS, CDR2 SASEGT. The CDR3 contains 14 residues. The chain's CDR3 is CASHTRVTNTEAFF. Written as DNA, the CDR3 is TGTGCCAGCCATACACGTGTTACGAACACTGAAGCTTTCTTT.

The chain joins TRBV30 to TRBJ1-3; D remains unclear. V was clipped by 8 bases and J by 0 bases, with 11 bases between them. Germline V gene lookup returns CDR1 GTSNPN and CDR2 SVGIG (reference sequence). CDR3 size: 13 residues. The CDR3 loop is CAGAGVSGNTIYF. The CDR3 bases are TGTGCCGGCGCTGGTGTCTCTGGAAACACCATATATTTT. Drawing the rest from reference TRBV30 and TRBJ1-3, the complete variable domain is SQTIHQWPATLVQPVGSPLSLECTVEGTSNPNLYWYRQAAGRGLQLLFYSVGIGQISSEVPQNLSASRPQDRQFILSSKKLLLSDSGFYLCAGAGVSGNTIYFGEGSWLTVV.

The V call is TRBV6-1, the J call TRBJ1-2, with 9 nucleotides matching TRBD1. The V gene's germline CDR1 is MNHNS and CDR2 SASEGT. J gave up 6 bases and V 8 bases, and 7 bases lay outside the gene matches. The length of the CDR3 is 13 residues. CDR3 nucleotides: TGTGCCAGCCAAAGGGACAGGGTAGATGGCTACACCTTC. Translation: CASQRDRVDGYTF.

Turning to this clonotype: A much bigger clone sits one base away, suggesting this may be a read error. The rearrangement joins TRBV7-2 to TRBJ2-2; 9 bases line up with TRBD2. V gave up 5 bases and J gave up 9 bases; unmatched junction bases: 13. The CDR3 is 16 amino acids. Germline lookup yields CDR1 SGHTA and CDR2 FQGNSA. The CDR3: CASSPRVGLAGRELFF. The CDR3 DNA reads as TGTGCCAGCAGCCCGCGCGTGGGACTAGCTGGTCGGGAGCTGTTTTTT. Full variable domain (rest looked up from reference TRBV7-2 and TRBJ2-2): GAGVSQSPSNKVTEKGKDVELRCDPISGHTALYWYRQSLGQGLEFLIYFQGNSAPDKSGLPSDRFSAERTGGSVSTLTIQRTQQEDSAVYLCASSPRVGLAGRELFFGEGSRLTVL.

The rearrangement links TRBV2 to TRBJ1-4, with D hard to call. The CDR3 extends over 14 amino acids. The V gene's germline CDR1 is SNHLY and CDR2 FYNNEI. Between the trimmed V and J ends, which lost 3 bases and 0 bases, there was a span of 5 bases. The CDR3: CASSEYATNEKLFF. CDR3 sequence (DNA): TGTGCCAGCAGTGAGTACGCAACTAATGAAAAACTGTTTTTT.

Ten or more counts support this clonotype. The chain is built from TRBV12-3 or TRBV12-4 and TRBJ2-2; the D gene is possibly TRBD1 (6 bases). The germline V and J ends were trimmed by 3 bases and 4 bases, with 12 bases remaining between them. The CDR3 extends over 15 amino acids. The CDR3 DNA reads as TGTGCCAGCAGTTTGCTCCAGGGGTTCACCGGGGAGCTGTTTTTT. Translated, it gives CASSLLQGFTGELFF.

This clonotype turned up a few times. This chain joins TRBV2 and TRBJ2-7; 7 nucleotides match TRBD2. The V gene's germline CDR1 is SNHLY and CDR2 FYNNEI. V dropped 6 bases and J dropped 0; count of bases not matched to a gene: 5. The CDR3 runs 14 residues. This CDR3 reads CASRVGTTSYEQYF. The DNA of the CDR3 is TGTGCCAGCAGAGTGGGGACTACCTCCTACGAGCAGTACTTC.